Included here is one TCR beta chain sequence, with context. What it binds is not known. The protocol was immunoSEQ multiplex PCR, while the TCRdb copy is restricted to in-frame clones and leaves out a portion. Of about 52,000 clones listed, around nine tenths are singletons. This entry comes from a study of T cells in localized non-small cell lung cancer. Whole-study results and caveats: Higher adjacent-lung clonality was associated with shorter survival.

Sample: PBMCs, taken before any cancer treatment. The TCR originated in a female donor with stage II lung adenocarcinoma.

CDR3 residues: CASSGRWTEAFF. The CDR3, as DNA: TGTGCCAGTAGTGGCAGGTGGACTGAAGCTTTCTTT. J is TRBJ1-1 and V is TRBV19; D is unclear. V lost 5 bases and J 5 bases, leaving 9 bases between the germline ends. The length of the CDR3 is 12 residues. In germline, CDR1 is LNHDA, CDR2 SQIVND (reference sequence).